This entry features one T cell receptor beta chain sequence. Its antigen is unidentified. This sample stems from a study of T cell responses to AZD1222 COVID-19 vaccine. Study outcomes and limitations: When two AZD1222 doses had been given, Spike-specific TCR breadth and depth rose.

Looked up from germline, CDR1 is SGHNT and CDR2 is YENEEA. Trimming cost V 5 bases and J 11 bases, with 11 bases left between them. The CDR3 runs to 11 residues. Produced via immunoSEQ multiplex PCR; TCRdb's table is partial and in-frame only. The data hold 120,000 or so clones, with 92% observed a single time. This sequence was found in an adult in good health. The sample was peripheral blood, taken on day 0 of AZD1222 vaccination. The chain recombines TRBV11-3 with TRBJ2-3; D unresolved. The CDR3 DNA follows: TGTGCCAGCAGCCCCCGTTTCGAGCAGTATTTT. Translating it yields CASSPRFEQYF.